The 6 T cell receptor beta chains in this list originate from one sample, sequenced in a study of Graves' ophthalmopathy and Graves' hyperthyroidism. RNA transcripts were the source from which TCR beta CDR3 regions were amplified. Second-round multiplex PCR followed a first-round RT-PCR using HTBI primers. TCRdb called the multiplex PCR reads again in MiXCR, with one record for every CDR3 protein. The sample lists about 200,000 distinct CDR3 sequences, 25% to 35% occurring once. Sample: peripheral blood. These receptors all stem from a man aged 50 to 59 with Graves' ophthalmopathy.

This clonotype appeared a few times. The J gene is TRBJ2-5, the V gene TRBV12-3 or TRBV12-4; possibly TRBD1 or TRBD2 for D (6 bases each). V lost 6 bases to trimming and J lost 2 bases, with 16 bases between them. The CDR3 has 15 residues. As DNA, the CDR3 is TGTGCCAGCAGCCCAAATATAGGGGGGCAAGAGACCCAGTACTTC. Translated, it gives CASSPNIGGQETQYF.

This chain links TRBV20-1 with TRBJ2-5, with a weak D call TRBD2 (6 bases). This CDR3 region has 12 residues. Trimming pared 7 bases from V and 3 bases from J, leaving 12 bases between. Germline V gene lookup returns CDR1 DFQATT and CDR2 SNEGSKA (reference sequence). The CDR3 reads CSVPRREETQYF. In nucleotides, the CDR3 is TGCAGTGTCCCGAGGAGGGAAGAGACCCAGTACTTC.

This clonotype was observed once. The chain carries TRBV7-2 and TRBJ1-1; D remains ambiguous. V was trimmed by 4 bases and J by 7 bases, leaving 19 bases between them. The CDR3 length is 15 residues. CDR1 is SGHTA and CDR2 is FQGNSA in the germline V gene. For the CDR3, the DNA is TGTGCCAGCAGCTCGACTTCGACCGACATCGGTGAAGCTTTCTTT. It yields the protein CASSSTSTDIGEAFF.

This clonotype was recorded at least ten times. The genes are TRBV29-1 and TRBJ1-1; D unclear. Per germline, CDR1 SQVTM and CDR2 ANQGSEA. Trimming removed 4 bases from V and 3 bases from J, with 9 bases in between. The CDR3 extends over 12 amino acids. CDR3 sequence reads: CSVVGWDTEAFF. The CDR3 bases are TGCAGCGTTGTAGGGTGGGACACTGAAGCTTTCTTT.

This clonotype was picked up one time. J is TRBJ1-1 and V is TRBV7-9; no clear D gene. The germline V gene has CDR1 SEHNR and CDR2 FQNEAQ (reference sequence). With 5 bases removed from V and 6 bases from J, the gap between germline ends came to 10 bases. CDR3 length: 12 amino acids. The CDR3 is CASSAGRAEAFF. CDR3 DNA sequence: TGTGCCAGCAGCGCGGGGAGGGCTGAAGCTTTCTTT.

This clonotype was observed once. DNA of the CDR3: TGTGCCAGCAGCGTACTCAGGGAAGCTTTCTTT. It yields the protein CASSVLREAFF. This chain joins TRBV7-2 and TRBJ1-1; D uncertain. The ends were cut back, 5 bases at V and 8 bases at J, with 9 bases in the middle. The CDR3 loop spans 11 amino acids. CDR1 and CDR2 (germline): SGHTA, FQGNSA. Based on the CDR3 plus reference TRBV7-2 and TRBJ1-1, the full variable domain is GAGVSQSPSNKVTEKGKDVELRCDPISGHTALYWYRQSLGQGLEFLIYFQGNSAPDKSGLPSDRFSAERTGGSVSTLTIQRTQQEDSAVYLCASSVLREAFFGQGTRLTVV.